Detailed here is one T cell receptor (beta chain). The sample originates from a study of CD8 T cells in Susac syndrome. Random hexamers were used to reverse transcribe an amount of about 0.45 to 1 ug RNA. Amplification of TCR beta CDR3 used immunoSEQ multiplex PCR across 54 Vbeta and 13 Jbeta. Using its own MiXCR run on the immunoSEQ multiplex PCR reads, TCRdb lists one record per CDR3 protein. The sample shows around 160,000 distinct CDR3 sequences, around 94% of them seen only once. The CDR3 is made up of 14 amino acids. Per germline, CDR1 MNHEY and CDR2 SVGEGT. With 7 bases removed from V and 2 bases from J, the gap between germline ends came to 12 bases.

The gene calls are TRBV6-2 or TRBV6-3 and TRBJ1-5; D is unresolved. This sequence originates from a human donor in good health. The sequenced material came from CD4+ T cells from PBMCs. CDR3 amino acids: CASTKGSGNQPQHF. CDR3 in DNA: TGTGCCAGCACTAAGGGATCGGGCAATCAGCCCCAGCATTTT.